The present T cell receptor beta chain was sequenced within a study of control samples from healthy donors and cancer patients. Germline V gene sequence: CDR1 SGHNT, CDR2 YYREEE (reference sequence). V dropped 4 bases and J dropped 2 bases, with 8 bases sitting between them. The CDR3 length is 13 residues. Only in-frame clones appear in the TCRdb table, and some are missing; sequencing was by immunoSEQ multiplex PCR. This table has tens of thousands of clones, roughly 89% appearing once. This chain uses TRBV5-4 with TRBJ2-3; D remains unclear. Material for sequencing was blood. This clonotype was obtained from a man between 50 and 59 years old in good health. This chain's CDR3 is CASSHEVTDTQYF. The CDR3, as DNA: TGTGCCAGCAGCCACGAGGTCACAGATACGCAGTATTTT. Complete variable domain (other parts from reference TRBV5-4 and TRBJ2-3): ETGVTQSPTHLIKTRGQQVTLRCSSQSGHNTVSWYQQALGQGPQFIFQYYREEENGRGNFPPRFSGLQFPNYSSELNVNALELDDSALYLCASSHEVTDTQYFGPGTRLTVL.